The clone carrying this T cell receptor beta chain is a singleton in its sample. Its antigen is as yet unknown. FACS enriched CD8+ TEMRA cells, while bulk CD8+ and CD4+ were negatively isolated. This sample stems from a study of CD8 T cells in Susac syndrome. Study background: Among sequenced Susac syndrome patients, roughly six had active disease and roughly eight were in remission. Study-wide results and limits: The CD4+ T cell repertoires of Susac syndrome were found to show no clonal expansion.

Random hexamers primed reverse transcription of about 0.5 to 1 ug RNA. An immunoSEQ multiplex PCR generated amplified TCR beta CDR3 products spanning 54 Vbeta and 13 Jbeta. TCRdb fed the immunoSEQ multiplex PCR reads into MiXCR, producing one record per CDR3 protein. The data contain 150,000 to 200,000 distinct CDR3 sequences, 85% to 95% of them seen just once; the ten biggest clones take up 0.099%. Trimming left V 4 bases short and J 0 bases short, with 9 bases between. The CDR3 is 13 residues long. Germline lookup yields CDR1 SQVTM and CDR2 ANQGSEA. The receptor was isolated from a human donor with Susac syndrome. Sequenced input: CD4+ T cells from PBMCs. V gene TRBV29-1 combines with J gene TRBJ1-1, with D unresolved. The CDR3 region has the DNA TGCAGCGTTGTGTTATCCGTGAACACTGAAGCTTTCTTT. Protein: CSVVLSVNTEAFF.